This TCR beta chain was profiled in a study of Tregs in tolerant kidney transplant recipients. Study-wide results and limits: Tregs expanded with activated donor B cells seemed most donor-specific. For some patients, primers changed over time, blocking nucleotide-level comparison.

Measured with immunoSEQ multiplex PCR; TCRdb has only the in-frame clones, and not every one. Among around 85,000 clones listed, 80% to 95% were seen once. V shed 0 bases and J 4 bases; nucleotides not matched to a gene: 5. The CDR3 covers 16 residues. The germline V gene encodes CDR1 LNHNV and CDR2 YYDKDF (reference sequence). With regard to this clone: Its antigen remains unidentified.

Unstimulated Tregs (CD4+CD25+CD127-) and CD4+CD25- non-Tregs were sorted from PBMCs. Thawed PBMCs were rested overnight at 37°C with 150 to 200 IU/ml IL-2 before regulatory T cell sorting. The V call is TRBV15, the J call TRBJ2-5; 10 bases are shared with TRBD1. The receptor was isolated from a human donor who received a combined kidney and bone marrow transplant. Sequencing used Tregs from blood, obtained before the transplant. The CDR3: CATSREKGQGPETQYF. The CDR3 coding sequence is TGTGCCACCAGCAGAGAAAAGGGACAGGGGCCAGAGACCCAGTACTTC. The whole variable domain, filled in from reference TRBV15 and TRBJ2-5, reads DAMVIQNPRYQVTQFGKPVTLSCSQTLNHNVMYWYQQKSSQAPKLLFHYYDKDFNNEADTPDNFQSRRPNTSFCFLDIRSPGLGDTAMYLCATSREKGQGPETQYFGPGTRLLVL.